The rows below give T cell receptor beta chains drawn from one sample of a study of OX40 agonist ivuxolimab in advanced cancers. Data came from immunoSEQ multiplex PCR; TCRdb stores just in-frame clones and leaves some out. The data show 75,000 to 100,000 clones, with approximately 91% seen just once and 0.71% held by the top ten. Sequenced here: CD4+ or CD8+ T cells sorted from blood, sampled in a trial of the OX40 agonist ivuxolimab. The source is an adult with an advanced solid tumor such as melanoma, head and neck, liver or kidney cancer. The CDR3 runs from the conserved cysteine through the conserved F or W. D genes are given only for firm matches. Clone size, where shown, is once, few, many, or a class for clones that have expanded.

CDR3aa,CDR3nt,abundance,v_gene,d_gene,j_gene
CASSRDSVNTEAFF,TGTGCCAGCAGCCGGGACAGTGTGAACACTGAAGCTTTCTTT,few,TRBV7-8,TRBD1,TRBJ1-1
CASREGQGVGELFF,TGCGCCAGCAGGGAAGGACAGGGTGTCGGGGAGCTGTTTTTT,NA,TRBV5-1,TRBD1,TRBJ2-2
CASSKRFTSNSPLHF,TGTGCCAGCAGCAAAAGGTTTACATCCAATTCACCCCTCCACTTT,few,TRBV21-1,NA,TRBJ1-6
CASSLDQDRQETQYF,TGTGCCAGCAGCTTAGATCAGGACCGGCAGGAGACCCAGTACTTC,NA,TRBV11-3,NA,TRBJ2-5
CASSLDRVGRAYNEQFF,TGTGCCAGCAGCTTGGACAGGGTGGGACGAGCCTACAATGAGCAGTTCTTC,NA,TRBV7-6,TRBD1,TRBJ2-1
CASSPAGGSYEQYF,TGTGCCAGCAGCCCTGCCGGGGGTTCCTACGAGCAGTACTTC,NA,TRBV7-8,NA,TRBJ2-7
CASSLWGGRNTDTQYF,TGTGCCAGCAGTTTATGGGGGGGGCGTAACACAGATACGCAGTATTTT,NA,TRBV28,NA,TRBJ2-3
CASSSRNEQFF,TGTGCCAGCAGCTCGAGAAATGAACAGTTCTTC,NA,TRBV9,NA,TRBJ2-1
CASSLGQGNYGYTF,TGTGCCAGCAGCTTAGGGCAGGGCAACTATGGCTACACCTTC,NA,TRBV7-2,NA,TRBJ1-2
CASSPGEETQYF,TGTGCCAGCTCACCAGGGGAAGAGACCCAGTACTTC,NA,TRBV18,NA,TRBJ2-5
CASSTREYQPQHF,TGTGCCAGCAGTACTCGGGAATATCAGCCCCAGCATTTT,NA,TRBV2,NA,TRBJ1-5
CASRDIPGNTIYF,TGCGCCAGCAGGGACATCCCTGGAAACACCATATATTTT,NA,TRBV5-1,NA,TRBJ1-3
CASSYLAGAWGEQFF,TGCGCCAGCAGCTACCTAGCGGGGGCCTGGGGAGAGCAGTTCTTC,NA,TRBV5-1,TRBD2,TRBJ2-1
CASSPATGEDNQPQHF,TGTGCCAGCAGCCCGGCGACAGGGGAGGATAACCAGCCCCAGCATTTT,NA,TRBV7-9,TRBD1,TRBJ1-5
CASSLDDRDRAPLGEQYF,TGTGCCAGCAGCCTAGATGACCGGGACAGGGCCCCTTTGGGCGAGCAGTACTTC,NA,TRBV2,TRBD1,TRBJ2-7
CASMRTGMGGYTF,TGTGCCAGCATGAGGACAGGGATGGGCGGCTACACCTTC,NA,TRBV2,TRBD1,TRBJ1-2
CASSPTGLYTGELFF,TGCGCCAGCAGCCCTACAGGGTTATACACCGGGGAGCTGTTTTTT,NA,TRBV5-1,NA,TRBJ2-2
CASSLGRTNEQFF,TGTGCCAGCAGCTTGGGCAGGACCAATGAGCAGTTCTTC,NA,TRBV5-4,NA,TRBJ2-1
CASSIHRNSPLHF,TGCGCCAGCAGCATACACAGAAATTCACCCCTCCACTTT,NA,TRBV5-1,NA,TRBJ1-6
CASILRDRGLGQYF,TGTGCCAGCATTCTCCGGGACAGGGGGCTCGGGCAGTACTTC,NA,TRBV27,TRBD1,TRBJ2-7
CSVSLLQGSEAFF,TGCAGCGTTTCCCTACTACAGGGTTCTGAAGCTTTCTTT,NA,TRBV29-1,NA,TRBJ1-1
CASSVDRTSSRGYTF,TGTGCCAGCAGCGTGGACAGGACCTCATCACGGGGCTACACCTTC,NA,TRBV9,TRBD1,TRBJ1-2
CASSVGTEMGYEQYF,TGTGCCAGCAGCGTAGGGACGGAGATGGGGTACGAGCAGTACTTC,NA,TRBV7-3,NA,TRBJ2-7
CASSYSEDRGRKDSPLHF,TGTGCCAGCAGTTACTCGGAGGACAGGGGGCGGAAAGATTCACCCCTCCACTTT,NA,TRBV6-7,TRBD1,TRBJ1-6
CAWSPGRAPYNEQFF,TGTGCCTGGAGTCCTGGACGGGCGCCCTACAATGAGCAGTTCTTC,NA,TRBV30,NA,TRBJ2-1
CASSRGGNGGNTEAFF,TGCGCCAGCAGTCGAGGGGGTAATGGAGGTAACACTGAAGCTTTCTTT,NA,TRBV10-2,NA,TRBJ1-1
CASSPGLAGGPWYNEQFF,TGTGCCAGCAGCCCGGGACTAGCGGGAGGGCCTTGGTACAATGAGCAGTTCTTC,NA,TRBV13,TRBD2,TRBJ2-1
CASSQRGGDLNSPLHF,TGCGCCAGCAGCCAAAGGGGGGGTGATCTTAATTCACCCCTCCACTTT,NA,TRBV4-3,NA,TRBJ1-6
CASSLLAGGTDTQYF,TGTGCCAGCTCGCTTTTAGCGGGGGGAACAGATACGCAGTATTTT,NA,TRBV6-1,TRBD2,TRBJ2-3
CASSLGRYNQPQHF,TGTGCCAGCAGCTTAGGGAGGTACAATCAGCCCCAGCATTTT,NA,TRBV7-6,NA,TRBJ1-5
CASSLREDSEKLFF,TGTGCCAGCAGCTTGAGGGAAGATAGTGAAAAACTGTTTTTT,NA,TRBV7-9,NA,TRBJ1-4
CATSSRWGGGGTGELFF,TGTGCCACCAGCAGTCGGTGGGGGGGCGGTGGCACCGGGGAGCTGTTTTTT,NA,TRBV15,NA,TRBJ2-2
CTSSLRQAPEQYF,TGTACCAGCAGCCTGCGACAGGCTCCCGAGCAGTACTTC,NA,TRBV5-6,NA,TRBJ2-7
CASSFSTGDSNEKLFF,TGTGCCAGCAGTTTCAGTACAGGGGACTCTAATGAAAAACTGTTTTTT,NA,TRBV28,TRBD1,TRBJ1-4
CASSSTDTQYF,TGTGCCAGCAGCTCAACAGATACGCAGTATTTT,NA,TRBV7-2,NA,TRBJ2-3
CASSLGSWGGTDTQYF,TGTGCCAGCAGCTTGGGGAGCTGGGGGGGCACAGATACGCAGTATTTT,once,TRBV5-4,NA,TRBJ2-3
CASSLPLVGTGELFF,TGTGCCAGCAGTTTACCCCTGGTAGGGACCGGGGAGCTGTTTTTT,NA,TRBV28,NA,TRBJ2-2
CASSPLPGQGQETQYF,TGTGCCAGCAGTCCGCTCCCCGGACAGGGTCAAGAGACCCAGTACTTC,once,TRBV28,TRBD1,TRBJ2-5
CASKGGGSYNEQFF,TGTGCCAGCAAGGGTGGGGGCTCCTACAATGAGCAGTTCTTC,NA,TRBV28,NA,TRBJ2-1
CASSPGLSSPYEQYF,TGTGCCAGCAGTCCCGGTTTGTCCAGCCCCTACGAGCAGTACTTC,NA,TRBV28,NA,TRBJ2-7
CASSFQGPPATYEQYF,TGTGCCAGCAGCTTCCAGGGGCCGCCAGCCACCTACGAGCAGTACTTC,NA,TRBV7-8,NA,TRBJ2-7
CASSSSGVSSYEQYF,TGTGCCAGCAGCTCCTCAGGGGTGAGCTCCTACGAGCAGTACTTC,NA,TRBV7-8,NA,TRBJ2-7
CASSLPSFVAGLAKNIQYF,TGTGCCAGCAGTTTACCCTCCTTTGTAGCGGGGTTAGCCAAAAACATTCAGTACTTC,NA,TRBV27,TRBD2,TRBJ2-4
CSAADRYEQYF,TGCAGTGCTGCGGACAGGTACGAGCAGTACTTC,NA,TRBV20-1,TRBD1,TRBJ2-7
CASRLRDSPNEKLFF,TGTGCCAGCAGGCTGAGGGACAGTCCTAATGAAAAACTGTTTTTT,NA,TRBV28,TRBD1,TRBJ1-4